The clone carrying this T cell receptor beta chain appeared many times. Its antigen is as yet unknown. V lost 2 bases and J 5 bases, leaving 15 bases between the germline ends. The CDR3 length is 14 residues. Germline V gives CDR1 DFQATT, CDR2 SNEGSKA (reference sequence). These data originate in a study of early T cells in non-severe SARS-CoV-2 infection. Background on the study: Chains from this unsorted whole-blood bulk RNA could not be paired. Points from the study as a whole: Matches to VDJdb favored anti-spike CD8 responses and missed private and CD4 specificities.

Attachment of unique molecular identifiers to individual cDNA molecules was performed. TCRdb itself ran the 5' RACE reads through MiXCR, one entry per CDR3 protein. This sample has some 39,000 distinct CDR3 sequences; roughly 4% occur once, and the top ten carry around 2.8%. The sample consisted of whole blood. This rearrangement joins TRBV20-1 to TRBJ1-1, with D tentatively TRBD1 (5 bases). The receptor's source is an adult who was a healthcare worker with PCR-confirmed SARS-CoV-2 infection or an uninfected control (not recorded which). CDR3: CSARRPGAGTEAFF. The CDR3, as DNA: TGCAGTGCTAGAAGGCCCGGGGCAGGGACTGAAGCTTTCTTT.